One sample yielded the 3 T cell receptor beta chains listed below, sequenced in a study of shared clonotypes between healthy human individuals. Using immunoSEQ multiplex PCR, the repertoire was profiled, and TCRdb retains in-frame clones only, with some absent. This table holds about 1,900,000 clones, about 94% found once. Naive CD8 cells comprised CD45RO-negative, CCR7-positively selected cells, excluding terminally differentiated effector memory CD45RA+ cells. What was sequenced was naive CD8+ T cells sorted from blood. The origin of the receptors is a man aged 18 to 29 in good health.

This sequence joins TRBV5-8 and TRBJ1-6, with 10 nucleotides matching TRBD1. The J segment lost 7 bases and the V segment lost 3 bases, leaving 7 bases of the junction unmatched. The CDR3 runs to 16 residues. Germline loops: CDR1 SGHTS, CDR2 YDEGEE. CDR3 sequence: CASSWGQGTVNSPLHF. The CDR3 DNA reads TGTGCCAGCAGCTGGGGACAGGGGACTGTAAATTCACCCCTCCACTTT.

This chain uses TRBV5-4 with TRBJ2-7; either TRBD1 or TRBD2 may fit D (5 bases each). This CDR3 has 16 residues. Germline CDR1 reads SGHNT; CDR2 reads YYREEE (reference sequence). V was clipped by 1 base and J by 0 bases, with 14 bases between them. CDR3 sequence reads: CASSLRGTASSYEQYF. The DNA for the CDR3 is TGTGCCAGCAGCTTGCGTGGGACGGCTAGCTCCTACGAGCAGTACTTC.

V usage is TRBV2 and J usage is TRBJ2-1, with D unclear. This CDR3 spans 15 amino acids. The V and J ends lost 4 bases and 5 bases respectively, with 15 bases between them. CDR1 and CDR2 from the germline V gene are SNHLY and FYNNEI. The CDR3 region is CASSGNPAHHNEQFF. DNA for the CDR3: TGTGCCAGCAGTGGTAATCCGGCTCATCACAATGAGCAGTTCTTC.